This T cell receptor beta chain was profiled in a study of response to subunit inactivated influenza vaccine. This clonotype was detected ten times or more. The antigen remains undetermined. Study results and limitations: Authors suggested each seasonal influenza vaccination recruits few new T cells.

From the RT-PCR reads, TCRdb called clonotypes with MiXCR, one entry per CDR3 protein. The sample records fewer than 650,000 distinct CDR3 sequences, about an eighth being singletons. Sequenced material: PBMCs from blood, taken about 40 days after vaccination. The origin of this receptor is a man in his fifties who received an inactivated influenza vaccine.

The CDR3 is CASSLVGGSSYEQYF. The CDR3 DNA reads TGTGCCAGCAGCTTAGTTGGCGGCAGCTCCTACGAGCAGTACTTC. The chain is built from TRBV7-8 and TRBJ2-7; no reliable D call. The CDR3 runs 15 residues. Trimming removed 1 base at V and 0 bases at J, with 10 bases between. CDR1 is SGHVS and CDR2 is FQNEAQ in the germline V gene.